The 10 T cell receptor beta chains below were found in one sample sequenced in a study of blood T cell repertoires in COVID-19. Generated by immunoSEQ multiplex PCR, the TCRdb table keeps only in-frame clones and is missing some. The sample lists about 300,000 clones, around 84% seen once, with 2% to 3% in the top ten. The sequenced sample was PBMCs or T cells enriched from blood (not recorded which). All receptors come from a woman in her 50s who had recovered from COVID-19.

The chain combines TRBV29-1 with TRBJ2-3, with a possible D match to TRBD1 (5 bases). CDR1 and CDR2 (germline): SQVTM, ANQGSEA. This CDR3 is 12 amino acids long. The germline V and J ends were trimmed by 8 bases and 1 base, with 10 bases remaining between them. This chain's CDR3 is CSLRQRTDTQYF. The CDR3, as DNA: TGCAGCCTTCGACAGCGCACAGATACGCAGTATTTT.

The CDR3 reads CASSLVGSAGEEQFF. In DNA, the CDR3 is TGCGCCAGCAGCTTGGTAGGTTCAGCAGGGGAAGAGCAGTTCTTC. The V call is TRBV5-1, the J call TRBJ2-1; tentatively, D is TRBD1 (6 bases). CDR3 length: 15 amino acids. Germline loops: CDR1 SGHRS, CDR2 YFSETQ. V was cut by 0 bases and J by 10 bases, with 17 bases left in between. Variable domain in full (rest from reference TRBV5-1 and TRBJ2-1): KAGVTQTPRYLIKTRGQQVTLSCSPISGHRSVSWYQQTPGQGLQFLFEYFSETQRNKGNFPGRFSGRQFSNSRSEMNVSTLELGDSALYLCASSLVGSAGEEQFFGPGTRLTVL.

This clone was picked up one time. V and J are TRBV19 and TRBJ2-3, with a tentative D call TRBD2 (6 bases). The CDR3 is 16 amino acids. Germline V CDR1 and CDR2: LNHDA, SQIVND (reference sequence). Trimming removed 1 base at V and 0 bases at J, with 11 bases between. CDR3 region: CASSIVGGASTDTQYF. CDR3 sequence (DNA): TGTGCCAGTAGTATAGTCGGCGGGGCCAGCACAGATACGCAGTATTTT.

The rearrangement links TRBV19 to TRBJ2-1; 7 nucleotides agree with TRBD2. V lost 1 base and J lost 9; bases outside the gene matches: 0. The germline V gene has CDR1 LNHDA and CDR2 SQIVND (reference sequence). CDR3 length: 12 residues. The CDR3 region has the DNA TGTGCCAGTAGTATAGGGACTAGTGAGCAGTTCTTC. Translating it yields CASSIGTSEQFF.

This rearrangement joins TRBV9 to TRBJ1-4, with a possible D match to TRBD1 (5 bases). CDR3 length: 15 residues. Trimming took 0 bases from V and 6 from J, leaving 12 bases between them. The germline V gene encodes CDR1 SGDLS and CDR2 YYNGEE. The CDR3 nucleotides read TGTGCCAGCAGCGTAGGAGAGGGACTGTATGAAAAACTGTTTTTT. Translating it yields CASSVGEGLYEKLFF. Looking up the rest from reference TRBV9 and TRBJ1-4 gives the full variable domain: DSGVTQTPKHLITATGQRVTLRCSPRSGDLSVYWYQQSLDQGLQFLIQYYNGEERAKGNILERFSAQQFPDLHSELNLSSLELGDSALYFCASSVGEGLYEKLFFGSGTQLSVL.

V is TRBV10-1 and J is TRBJ2-2; the match to TRBD1 covers 8 bases. This CDR3 is built from 16 residues. V lost 2 bases and J lost 3; bases outside the gene matches: 5. Per the germline V gene, CDR1 is WNHNN and CDR2 is SYGVQD (reference sequence). The CDR3 protein is CASSEGATGDTGELFF. CDR3 in DNA: TGCGCCAGCAGTGAGGGAGCGACAGGGGACACCGGGGAGCTGTTTTTT.

The V and J genes are TRBV6-5 and TRBJ1-1; D remains ambiguous. V lost 4 bases, J lost 2 bases, and 11 bases lay in between. CDR1 and CDR2 (germline): MNHEY, SVGAGI. This CDR3 has 14 amino acids. CDR3 sequence reads: CASSSRSRNTEAFF. The CDR3 nucleotides read TGTGCCAGCAGTTCGCGGTCCAGAAACACTGAAGCTTTCTTT.

This clone was counted between two and nine times. The chain uses TRBV10-1 and TRBJ2-2, with D possibly TRBD2 on 6 matching bases. The CDR3 totals 17 residues. CDR1 WNHNN and CDR2 SYGVQD come from the germline V gene (reference sequence). The V and J ends lost 7 bases and 6 bases respectively, with 24 bases between them. The chain's CDR3 is CASTKTEALAIAGELFF. CDR3 bases: TGCGCCAGCACCAAGACAGAAGCGCTAGCGATTGCCGGGGAGCTGTTTTTT.

A note on this clone: An end of the junction does not agree with germline; a read error may underlie this. Other DNA variants within this sample encode the same CDR3. The rearrangement uses TRBV7-2 and TRBJ1-2, with D possibly matching TRBD1 (6 bases). Germline-derived CDR1 and CDR2 are SGHTA and FQGNSA. The CDR3 is made up of 13 amino acids. The CDR3 DNA sequence: TGCGCCAGCAGCGGACAGACTAACTATGGCTACACCTTC. This gives the protein CASSGQTNYGYTF. Based on the CDR3 plus reference TRBV7-2 and TRBJ1-2, the full variable domain is GAGVSQSPSNKVTEKGKDVELRCDPISGHTALYWYRQSLGQGLEFLIYFQGNSAPDKSGLPSDRFSAERTGGSVSTLTIQRTQQEDSAVYLCASSGQTNYGYTFGSGTRLTVV.

This clone was seen more than once but under ten times. The chain is built from TRBV18 and TRBJ1-1; a possible D gene is TRBD1 (6 bases). The CDR3 sequence is 14 residues long. V gave up 9 bases and J gave up 2 bases, with 16 bases separating them. CDR1 is KGHSH and CDR2 is LQKENI in the germline V gene. The chain's CDR3 is CASRKTGPNTEAFF. CDR3 nucleotide sequence: TGTGCCAGTCGAAAGACAGGTCCCAACACTGAAGCTTTCTTT.